This TCR beta chain was found in a study of PD-1 blockade in classical Hodgkin lymphoma. Study context: Patients received nivolumab 3 mg/kg intravenously every 2 weeks. Study results and caveats: Complete responders had baseline diversity similar to newly diagnosed patients.

As regards this clone: What it binds is not known.

All the patients suffered relapse after autologous stem cell transplantation, and brentuximab vedotin exposure differed. Clones were sequenced by immunoSEQ multiplex PCR, and TCRdb holds only the in-frame ones, with some missing. Among tens of thousands of clones listed, roughly 80% were seen once. Between the trimmed V and J ends, which lost 6 bases and 2 bases, there was a span of 10 bases. Germline-derived CDR1 and CDR2 are SGHAT and FQNNGV. The length of the CDR3 is 14 residues. The V call is TRBV11-2, the J call TRBJ1-4; weak D call: TRBD1 (6 bases). The sample in question was peripheral blood mononuclear cells (PBMCs), obtained at baseline. The sequence was collected from a human donor with classical Hodgkin lymphoma. This chain's CDR3 is CASRSGATNEKLFF. The CDR3 coding sequence is TGTGCCAGCAGATCGGGGGCTACTAATGAAAAACTGTTTTTT.